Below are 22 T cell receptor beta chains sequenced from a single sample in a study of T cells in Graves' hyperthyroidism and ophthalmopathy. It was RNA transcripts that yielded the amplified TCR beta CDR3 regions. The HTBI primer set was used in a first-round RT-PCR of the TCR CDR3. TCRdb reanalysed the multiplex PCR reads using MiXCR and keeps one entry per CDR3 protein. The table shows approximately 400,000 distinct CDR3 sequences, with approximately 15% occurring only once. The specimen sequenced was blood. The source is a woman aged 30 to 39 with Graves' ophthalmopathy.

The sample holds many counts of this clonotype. The DNA of the CDR3 is TGTGCCAGCAGTCGAACGGGGGGTTACAATGAGCAGTTCTTC. It encodes CASSRTGGYNEQFF. The chain is built from TRBV2 and TRBJ2-1; 7 nucleotides agree with TRBD2. The CDR3 sequence is 14 residues long. The V gene end was trimmed by 5 bases and the J gene end by 4 bases; junction bases not matched to a gene: 5. CDR1 SNHLY and CDR2 FYNNEI come from the germline V gene.

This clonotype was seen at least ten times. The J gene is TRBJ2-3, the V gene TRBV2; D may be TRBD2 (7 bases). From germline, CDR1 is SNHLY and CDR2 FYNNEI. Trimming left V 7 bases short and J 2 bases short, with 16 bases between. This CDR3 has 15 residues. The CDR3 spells CASKVAGANTDTQYF. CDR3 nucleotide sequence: TGTGCCAGCAAGGTGGCGGGGGCCAACACAGATACGCAGTATTTT.

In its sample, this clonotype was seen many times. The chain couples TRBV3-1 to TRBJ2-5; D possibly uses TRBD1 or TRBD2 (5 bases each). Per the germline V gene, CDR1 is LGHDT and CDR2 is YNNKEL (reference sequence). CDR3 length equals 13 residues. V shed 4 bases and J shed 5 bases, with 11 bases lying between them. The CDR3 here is CASSLFRDETQYF. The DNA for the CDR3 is TGTGCCAGCAGCCTGTTCAGGGACGAGACCCAGTACTTC.

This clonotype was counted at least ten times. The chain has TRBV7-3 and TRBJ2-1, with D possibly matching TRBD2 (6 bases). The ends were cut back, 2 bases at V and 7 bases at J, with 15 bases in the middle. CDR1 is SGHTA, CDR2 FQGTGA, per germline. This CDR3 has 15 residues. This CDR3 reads CASSLGPFAGNEQFF. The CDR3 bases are TGTGCCAGCAGCTTAGGCCCCTTTGCGGGAAATGAGCAGTTCTTC.

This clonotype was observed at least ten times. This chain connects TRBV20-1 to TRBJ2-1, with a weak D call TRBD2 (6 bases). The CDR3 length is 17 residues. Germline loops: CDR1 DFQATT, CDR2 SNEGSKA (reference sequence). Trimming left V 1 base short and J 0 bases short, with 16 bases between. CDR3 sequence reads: CSARGLNSGRSYNEQFF. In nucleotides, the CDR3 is TGCAGTGCTAGAGGTTTGAATAGCGGCCGCTCCTACAATGAGCAGTTCTTC.

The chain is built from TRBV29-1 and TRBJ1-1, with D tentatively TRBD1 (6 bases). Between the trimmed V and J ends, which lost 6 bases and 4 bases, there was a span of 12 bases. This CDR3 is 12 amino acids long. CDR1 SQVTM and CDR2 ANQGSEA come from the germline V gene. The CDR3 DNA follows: TGCAGCGTAGTAACAGGGACCACTGAAGCTTTCTTT. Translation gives CSVVTGTTEAFF.

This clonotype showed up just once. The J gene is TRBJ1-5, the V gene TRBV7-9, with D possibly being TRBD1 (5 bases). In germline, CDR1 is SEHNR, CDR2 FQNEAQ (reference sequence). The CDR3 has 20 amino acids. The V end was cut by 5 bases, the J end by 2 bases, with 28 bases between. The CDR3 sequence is CASSPKTRHGGNRCNQPQHF. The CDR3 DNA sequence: TGTGCCAGCAGCCCAAAAACCCGGCACGGGGGGAACCGATGCAATCAGCCCCAGCATTTT.

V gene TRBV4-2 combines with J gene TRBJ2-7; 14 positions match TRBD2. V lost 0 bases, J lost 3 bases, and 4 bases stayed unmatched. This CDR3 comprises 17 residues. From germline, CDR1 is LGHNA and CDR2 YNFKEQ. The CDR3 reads CASSQDLGLAGGYEQYF. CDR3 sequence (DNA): TGTGCCAGCAGCCAAGATCTTGGACTAGCGGGGGGCTACGAGCAGTACTTC.

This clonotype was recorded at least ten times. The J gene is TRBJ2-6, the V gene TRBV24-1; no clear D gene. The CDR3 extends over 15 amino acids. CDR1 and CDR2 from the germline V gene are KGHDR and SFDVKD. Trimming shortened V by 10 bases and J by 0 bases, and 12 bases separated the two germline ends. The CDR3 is CATGRPDSGANVLTF. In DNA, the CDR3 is TGTGCCACAGGACGTCCTGACTCTGGGGCCAACGTCCTGACTTTC.

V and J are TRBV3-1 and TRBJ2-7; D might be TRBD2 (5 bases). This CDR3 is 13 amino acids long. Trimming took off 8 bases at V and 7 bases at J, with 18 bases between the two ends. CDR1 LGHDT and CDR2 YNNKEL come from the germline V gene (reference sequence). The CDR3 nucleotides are TGTGCCAGCGACCCAGAACGGGATGGAGAGCAGTACTTC. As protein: CASDPERDGEQYF.

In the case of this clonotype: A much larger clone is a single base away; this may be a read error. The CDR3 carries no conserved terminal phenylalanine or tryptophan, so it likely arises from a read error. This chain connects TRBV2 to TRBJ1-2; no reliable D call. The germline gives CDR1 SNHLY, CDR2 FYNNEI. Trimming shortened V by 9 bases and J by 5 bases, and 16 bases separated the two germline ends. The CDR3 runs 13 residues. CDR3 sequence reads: CARKTPAGYGYTS. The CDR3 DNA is TGTGCCAGAAAGACACCAGCTGGGTATGGCTACACCTCC.

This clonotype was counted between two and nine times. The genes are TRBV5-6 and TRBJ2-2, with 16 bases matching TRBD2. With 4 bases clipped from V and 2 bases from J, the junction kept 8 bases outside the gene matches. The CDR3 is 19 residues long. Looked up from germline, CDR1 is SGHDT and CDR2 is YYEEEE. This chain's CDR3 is CASSPPGLAGGDNTGELFF. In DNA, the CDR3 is TGTGCCAGCAGCCCTCCGGGACTAGCGGGGGGGGATAACACCGGGGAGCTGTTTTTT.

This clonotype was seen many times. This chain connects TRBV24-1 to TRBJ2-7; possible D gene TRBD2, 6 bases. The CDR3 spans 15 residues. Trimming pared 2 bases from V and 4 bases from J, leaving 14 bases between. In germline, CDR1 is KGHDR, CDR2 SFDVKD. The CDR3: CATSDSRRGGYEQYF. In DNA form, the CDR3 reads TGTGCCACCAGTGATTCTAGGAGGGGAGGTTACGAGCAGTACTTC.

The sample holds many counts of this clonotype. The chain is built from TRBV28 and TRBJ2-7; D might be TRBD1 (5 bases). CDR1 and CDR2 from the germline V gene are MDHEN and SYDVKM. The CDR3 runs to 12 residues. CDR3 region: CAAGRYGYEQYF. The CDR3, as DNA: TGTGCGGCAGGGCGGTACGGGTACGAGCAGTACTTC.

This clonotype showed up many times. The CDR3 spells CASSSYRGLGNQPQHF. The CDR3 nucleotides are TGTGCCAGCAGTTCGTACAGGGGGCTTGGCAATCAGCCCCAGCATTTT. V usage is TRBV27 and J usage is TRBJ1-5; 9 nucleotides match TRBD1. V was pared by 4 bases and J by 2 bases, with 6 bases of the junction left unmatched. Germline V gene data show CDR1 as MNHEY and CDR2 as SMNVEV (reference sequence). The CDR3 covers 16 residues.

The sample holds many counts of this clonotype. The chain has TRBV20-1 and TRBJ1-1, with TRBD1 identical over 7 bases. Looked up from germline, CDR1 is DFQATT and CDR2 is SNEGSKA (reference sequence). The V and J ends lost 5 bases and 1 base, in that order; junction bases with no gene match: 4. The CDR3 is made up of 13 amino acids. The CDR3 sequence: CSAWDRENTEAFF. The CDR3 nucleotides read TGCAGTGCTTGGGACAGAGAGAACACTGAAGCTTTCTTT.

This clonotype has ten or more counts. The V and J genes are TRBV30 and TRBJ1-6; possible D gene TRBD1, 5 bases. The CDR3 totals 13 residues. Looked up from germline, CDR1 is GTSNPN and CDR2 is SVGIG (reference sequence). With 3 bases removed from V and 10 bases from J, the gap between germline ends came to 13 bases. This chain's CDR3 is CAWRVGVSSPLHF. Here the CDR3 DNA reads TGTGCCTGGAGAGTGGGGGTAAGCTCACCCCTCCACTTT. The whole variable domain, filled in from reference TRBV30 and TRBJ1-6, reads SQTIHQWPATLVQPVGSPLSLECTVEGTSNPNLYWYRQAAGRGLQLLFYSVGIGQISSEVPQNLSASRPQDRQFILSSKKLLLSDSGFYLCAWRVGVSSPLHFGNGTRLTVT.

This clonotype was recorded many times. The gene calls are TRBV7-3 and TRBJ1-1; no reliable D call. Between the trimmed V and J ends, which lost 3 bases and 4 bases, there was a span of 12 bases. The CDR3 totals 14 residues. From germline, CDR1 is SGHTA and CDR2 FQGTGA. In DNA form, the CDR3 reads TGTGCCAGCAGCTTGACGGGTTCATTCACTGAAGCTTTCTTT. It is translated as CASSLTGSFTEAFF. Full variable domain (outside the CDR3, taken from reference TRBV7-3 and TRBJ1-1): GAGVSQTPSNKVTEKGKYVELRCDPISGHTALYWYRQSLGQGPEFLIYFQGTGAADDSGLPNDRFFAVRPEGSVSTLKIQRTERGDSAVYLCASSLTGSFTEAFFGQGTRLTVV.

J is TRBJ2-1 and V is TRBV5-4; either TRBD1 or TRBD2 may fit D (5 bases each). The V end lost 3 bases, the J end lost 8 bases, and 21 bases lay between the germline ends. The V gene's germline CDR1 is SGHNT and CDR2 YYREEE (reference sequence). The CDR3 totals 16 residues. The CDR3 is CASSYARGSRVDEQFF. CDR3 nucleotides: TGTGCCAGCAGCTACGCTCGAGGGAGCAGGGTTGATGAGCAGTTCTTC.

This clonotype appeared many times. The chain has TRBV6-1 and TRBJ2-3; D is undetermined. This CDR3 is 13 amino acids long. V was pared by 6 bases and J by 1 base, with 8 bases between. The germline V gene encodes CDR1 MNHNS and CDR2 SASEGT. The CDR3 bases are TGTGCCAGCAGCTACCAGGGCACAGATACGCAGTATTTT. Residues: CASSYQGTDTQYF.

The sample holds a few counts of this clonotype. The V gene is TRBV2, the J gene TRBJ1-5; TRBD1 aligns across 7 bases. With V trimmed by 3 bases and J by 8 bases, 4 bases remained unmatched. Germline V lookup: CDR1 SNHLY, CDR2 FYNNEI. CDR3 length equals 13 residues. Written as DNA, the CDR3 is TGTGCCAGCAGTGATGACAGGGTAAAGCCCCAGCATTTT. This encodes CASSDDRVKPQHF. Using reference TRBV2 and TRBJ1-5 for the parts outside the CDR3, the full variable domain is EPEVTQTPSHQVTQMGQEVILRCVPISNHLYFYWYRQILGQKVEFLVSFYNNEISEKSEIFDDQFSVERPDGSNFTLKIRSTKLEDSAMYFCASSDDRVKPQHFGDGTRLSIL.

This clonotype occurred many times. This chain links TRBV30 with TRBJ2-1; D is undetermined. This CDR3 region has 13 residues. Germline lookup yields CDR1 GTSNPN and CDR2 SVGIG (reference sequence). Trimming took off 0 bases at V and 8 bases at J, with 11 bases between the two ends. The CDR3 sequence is CAWSVKGYDEQFF. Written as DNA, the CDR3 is TGTGCCTGGAGTGTAAAGGGATACGATGAGCAGTTCTTC.